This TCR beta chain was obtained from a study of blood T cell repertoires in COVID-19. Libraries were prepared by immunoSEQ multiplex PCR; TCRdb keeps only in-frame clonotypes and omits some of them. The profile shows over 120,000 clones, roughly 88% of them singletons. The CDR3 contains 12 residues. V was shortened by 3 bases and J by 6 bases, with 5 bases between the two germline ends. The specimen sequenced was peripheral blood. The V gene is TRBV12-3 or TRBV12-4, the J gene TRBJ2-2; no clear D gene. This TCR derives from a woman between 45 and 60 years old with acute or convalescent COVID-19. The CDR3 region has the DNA TGTGCCAGCAGTTTGGCTCCCGGGGAGCTGTTTTTT. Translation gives CASSLAPGELFF.